This is a list of T cell receptor beta chains from one sample in a study of CD8 T cell repertoires and HIV-1 epitope variants. TCRdb's table, derived via immunoSEQ multiplex PCR, lists solely in-frame clones and lacks some. The table includes more than 2,000 clones, about 60% detected once. These receptors' targets are unknown. Sequences were obtained from cultured CD8+ T cells derived from PBMCs. All receptors derive from a male donor with HIV. CDR3s include the opening cysteine and the closing phenylalanine or tryptophan. A D gene is named only where the DNA matches it firmly. Rows may omit the clone size; those that give it use once, few, many or a size class.

V,J,D,size,DNA,CDR3
TRBV28,TRBJ2-7,TRBD1,NA,TGTGCCAGCAGTTTCCGGGACAGCTACGAGCAGTACTTC,CASSFRDSYEQYF
TRBV5-4,TRBJ2-7,NA,NA,TGTGCCAGCAGCTTAGGGGGACCCTACGAGCAGTACTTC,CASSLGGPYEQYF
TRBV30,TRBJ2-7,NA,NA,TGTGCCTGGACGCGCGAGGATAACTACGAGCAGTACTTC,CAWTREDNYEQYF
TRBV9,TRBJ2-1,NA,once,TGTGCCAGCAGCGTACAGGAGGTGGGGGGAGACCCCTTCAACTACAATGAGCAGTTCTTC,CASSVQEVGGDPFNYNEQFF
TRBV28,TRBJ1-1,NA,few,TGTGCCAGCAGTATGACTGGGCGTCGGAACACTGAAGCTTTCTTT,CASSMTGRRNTEAFF
TRBV13,TRBJ2-2,NA,NA,TGTGCCAGCAGCTTAGCCACAAGGGGGGAGCTGTTTTTT,CASSLATRGELFF
TRBV5-1,TRBJ2-7,NA,NA,TGCGCCAGCAGCTTGGGGTACGAGCAGTACTTC,CASSLGYEQYF
TRBV9,TRBJ2-7,NA,once,TGTGCCAGCAGCGCACCCCCCCTCTACGAGCAGTACTTC,CASSAPPLYEQYF
TRBV7-6,TRBJ2-1,NA,once,TGTGCCAGCAGCACCGAACCTAGCCAGGGGAGCTCCTACAATGAGCAGTTCTTC,CASSTEPSQGSSYNEQFF
TRBV6-1,TRBJ2-7,TRBD2,NA,TGTGCCAGCAGTGTTGAGCGGGGGCTAAGCCACGAGCAGTACTTC,CASSVERGLSHEQYF
TRBV19,TRBJ1-2,NA,NA,TGTGCCAGTAGTCCCGGACCAACCGCTAACTATGGCTACACCTTC,CASSPGPTANYGYTF
TRBV7-9,TRBJ2-1,TRBD2,NA,TGTGCCAGCAGCGGAGATGCGGGAGGTTACTCCTACAATGAGCAGTTCTTC,CASSGDAGGYSYNEQFF
TRBV2,TRBJ2-7,TRBD1,NA,TGTGCCAGCAGTGAAGGACAGGGGTTCTTCGACGAGCAGTACTTC,CASSEGQGFFDEQYF
TRBV5-1,TRBJ1-1,NA,NA,TGCGCCAGCAGCCCCCGGGAGGGGGGGAACACTGAAGCTTTCTTT,CASSPREGGNTEAFF
TRBV4-3,TRBJ1-2,TRBD1,few,TGCGCCAGCAGCCAAGATGGTGGGACAGGGGACGGCTACACCTTC,CASSQDGGTGDGYTF
TRBV4-3,TRBJ2-5,NA,NA,TGCGCCAGCAGCTCCCTTCTCACGGAGACCCAGTACTTC,CASSSLLTETQYF
TRBV7-9,TRBJ2-1,NA,NA,TGTGCCAGCAGCACCACAGGTTACAATGAGCAGTTCTTC,CASSTTGYNEQFF
TRBV27,TRBJ2-3,NA,NA,TGTGCCAGCAGTTTATCGTCCCCCTCCACAGATACGCAGTATTTT,CASSLSSPSTDTQYF
TRBV10-3,TRBJ2-5,TRBD1,NA,TGTGCCATCAGTGACCCCGGACAGGGGGCCGGGGAGACCCAGTACTTC,CAISDPGQGAGETQYF
TRBV9,TRBJ2-7,NA,NA,TGTGCCAGCAGCGTGTCAGGGGGGATGGACGAGCAGTACTTC,CASSVSGGMDEQYF
TRBV4-2,TRBJ2-7,NA,NA,TGTGCCAGCAGCCAAGGCGCACAGGGCCTCTACGAGCAGTACTTC,CASSQGAQGLYEQYF
TRBV25-1,TRBJ2-1,NA,NA,TGTGCCAGCAGTGGGTATCTCGACTACAATGAGCAGTTCTTC,CASSGYLDYNEQFF
TRBV13,TRBJ1-6,TRBD1,NA,TGTGCCAGCAGACTCTCGGACAGGGCGGTCTATAATTCACCCCTCCACTTT,CASRLSDRAVYNSPLHF
TRBV4-1,TRBJ2-7,TRBD2,once,TGCGCCAGCAGCCAAGCAGATTTTTTGGCTAGCGGGAGTCACGAGCAGTACTTC,CASSQADFLASGSHEQYF
TRBV6-4,TRBJ1-2,NA,NA,TGTGCCACCCGAGATTTTAACTATGGCTACACCTTC,CATRDFNYGYTF
TRBV7-8,TRBJ2-7,TRBD2,NA,TGTGCCAGCAGCCCCCGGACTAGCGGACCTTACGAGCAGTACTTC,CASSPRTSGPYEQYF
TRBV10-1,TRBJ2-7,NA,few,TGCGCCAGCAGTGACAACAGGGCTAGCGACGAGCAGTACTTC,CASSDNRASDEQYF
TRBV6-6,TRBJ1-2,NA,NA,TGTGCCAGCAGTTATTTCGATGGGACGGATGGCTACACCTTC,CASSYFDGTDGYTF
TRBV5-4,TRBJ2-7,NA,NA,TGTGCCAGCAGTCTGGCCTCCTACGAGCAGTACTTC,CASSLASYEQYF
TRBV6-1,TRBJ2-6,NA,NA,TGTGCCATCAGTGAGTCTCTGGGGGTATCTGGGGCCAACGTCCTGACTTTC,CAISESLGVSGANVLTF
TRBV2,TRBJ1-1,NA,NA,TGTGCCAGCAGAGACGACAGGAGGACTGAAGCTTTCTTT,CASRDDRRTEAFF
TRBV7-6,TRBJ2-1,TRBD1,NA,TGTGCCAGCAGCTTAGTAGGGACAGGGGACTACAATGAGCAGTTCTTC,CASSLVGTGDYNEQFF
TRBV7-6,TRBJ2-1,TRBD2,NA,TGTGCCAGCAGCTTACGGCGGCTAGCGGGGGGGTCCAACAATGAGCAGTTCTTC,CASSLRRLAGGSNNEQFF
TRBV30,TRBJ2-7,NA,NA,TGTGCCTGGAGTGGGGGAGACTCCTACGAGCAGTACTTC,CAWSGGDSYEQYF
TRBV28,TRBJ1-5,NA,NA,TGTGCCAGCAGTTTACGGAGCTTCGGCAATCAGCCCCAGCATTTT,CASSLRSFGNQPQHF
TRBV7-7,TRBJ2-7,NA,NA,TGTGCCAGCAGCTTAGCGCGACAGACCTACGAGCAGTACTTC,CASSLARQTYEQYF
TRBV5-1,TRBJ2-5,TRBD1,NA,TGCGCCAGCAGCTTGTATGGGACAGGACAAGAGACCCAGTACTTC,CASSLYGTGQETQYF
TRBV7-2,TRBJ1-5,NA,NA,TGTGCCAGCAGCTTAGACGTCTTTGTGAATCAGCCCCAGCATTTT,CASSLDVFVNQPQHF
TRBV7-3,TRBJ2-1,TRBD1,NA,TGTGCCAGCAGCTCAGACGACAGGGGGCTCTACGAGCAGTTCTTC,CASSSDDRGLYEQFF
TRBV7-6,TRBJ1-2,NA,NA,TGTGCCAGCAGCCCCGGGGGGCCTAACTATGGCTACACCTTC,CASSPGGPNYGYTF
TRBV9,TRBJ2-5,NA,few,TGTGCCAGCAGCACTAGCAAGGGATTGTGGGAGACCCAGTACTTC,CASSTSKGLWETQYF
TRBV4-1,TRBJ2-7,NA,NA,TGCGCCAGCAGCCGAGGGGGGCTAGCTGACGAGCAGTACTTC,CASSRGGLADEQYF
TRBV30,TRBJ1-2,NA,NA,TGTGCCTGCCCTACAGGGAGCTCCTCGGGGGGCTACACCTTC,CACPTGSSSGGYTF
TRBV19,TRBJ1-5,NA,NA,TGTGCCAGTAGTATTAACCCACTGATGGGAGTCAGTCAGGCCCAGCATTTT,CASSINPLMGVSQAQHF
TRBV27,TRBJ2-1,TRBD1,NA,TGTGCCAGCAGTATTCTCGGGACAGTGCCCTACAATGAGCAGTTCTTC,CASSILGTVPYNEQFF